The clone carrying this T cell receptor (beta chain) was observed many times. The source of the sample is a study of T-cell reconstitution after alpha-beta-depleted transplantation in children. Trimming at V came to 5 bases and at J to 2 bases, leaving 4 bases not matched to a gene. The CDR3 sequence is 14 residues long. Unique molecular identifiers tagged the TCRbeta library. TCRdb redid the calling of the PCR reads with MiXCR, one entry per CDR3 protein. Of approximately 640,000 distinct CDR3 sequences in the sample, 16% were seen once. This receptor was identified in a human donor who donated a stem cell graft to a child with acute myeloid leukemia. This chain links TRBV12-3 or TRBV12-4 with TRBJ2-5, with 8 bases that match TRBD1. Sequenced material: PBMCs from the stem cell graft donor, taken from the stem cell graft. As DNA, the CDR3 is TGTGCCAGCAGTACAGGGGGAAGGCAAGAGACCCAGTACTTC. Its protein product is CASSTGGRQETQYF.